The next 20 T cell receptor beta chains were all read from a single sample in a study of cytomegalovirus exposure and HLA in healthy donors. In the PCR, 60 Vbeta and 13 Jbeta primers were used. Measured with immunoSEQ multiplex PCR; TCRdb has only the in-frame clones, and not every one. The sample table sets out 95,000 to 150,000 clones. The sequenced material came from PBMCs. The source of these receptors is a man in his late teens or twenties in good health and CMV-seronegative.

The chain joins TRBV5-1 to TRBJ2-3; 12 bases are a match to TRBD2. Trimming removed 3 bases from V and 2 bases from J; junction bases left unmatched: 10. The CDR3 covers 18 residues. CDR1 and CDR2 from the germline V gene are SGHRS and YFSETQ. In DNA form, the CDR3 reads TGCGCCAGCAGCTCAGGGCTTCTAGCGGGAGGGAACACAGATACGCAGTATTTT. Its protein is CASSSGLLAGGNTDTQYF.

This rearrangement joins TRBV28 to TRBJ1-5; 10 bases match TRBD1. The CDR3 has 16 amino acids. Germline V gene data show CDR1 as MDHEN and CDR2 as SYDVKM. V lost 5 bases and J lost 1; bases outside the gene matches: 5. This chain's CDR3 is CASSPPGQGSNQPQHF. CDR3 nucleotides: TGTGCCAGCAGTCCGCCGGGACAGGGGAGCAATCAGCCCCAGCATTTT.

The V gene is TRBV7-9, the J gene TRBJ2-7, with D possibly being TRBD2 (5 bases). Trimming shortened V by 2 bases and J by 7 bases, and 9 bases separated the two germline ends. CDR3 length: 12 amino acids. CDR1 and CDR2 (germline): SEHNR, FQNEAQ (reference sequence). The CDR3 region has the DNA TGTGCCAGCAGCTTATGGGGAGTTGAGCAGTACTTC. It specifies CASSLWGVEQYF.

The chain carries TRBV7-9 and TRBJ1-5, with TRBD1 as a possible D gene (6 bases). Trimming left V 4 bases short and J 2 bases short, with 9 bases between. The germline V gene has CDR1 SEHNR and CDR2 FQNEAQ (reference sequence). The CDR3 extends over 14 amino acids. The chain's CDR3 is CASSSNRGNQPQHF. CDR3 sequence (DNA): TGTGCCAGCAGCTCTAACAGGGGCAATCAGCCCCAGCATTTT.

The V call is TRBV10-1, the J call TRBJ2-2, with TRBD1 matching over 7 bases. The CDR3 spans 17 residues. Per germline, CDR1 WNHNN and CDR2 SYGVQD (reference sequence). V gave up 7 bases and J gave up 2 bases; unmatched junction bases: 13. The CDR3 protein is CASTTTATGRNTGELFF. In DNA, the CDR3 is TGCGCCAGCACCACAACCGCGACAGGGAGAAACACCGGGGAGCTGTTTTTT.

The CDR3 here is CAARFGTGGSEQYF. The CDR3 DNA reads TGTGCCGCTCGATTTGGGACAGGGGGCAGCGAGCAGTACTTC. V and J are TRBV6-1 and TRBJ2-7; 12 bases match TRBD1. This CDR3 comprises 14 residues. The ends lost 11 bases at V and 6 bases at J; junction bases unmatched: 11. Germline CDR1 MNHNS, CDR2 SASEGT.

This sequence joins TRBV14 and TRBJ2-1; 10 bases match TRBD1. Per germline, CDR1 SGHDN and CDR2 FVKESK. The V segment lost 4 bases and the J segment 1 base; nucleotides outside the gene matches: 7. The CDR3 covers 17 residues. The CDR3 coding sequence is TGTGCCAGCAGCCCGGGACAGGGGCGACTTTCCTACAATGAGCAGTTCTTC. Translation: CASSPGQGRLSYNEQFF.

The chain combines TRBV5-1 with TRBJ2-1, with D unresolved. The CDR3 is made up of 11 amino acids. Trimming left V 6 bases short and J 5 bases short, with 6 bases between. Germline CDR1 reads SGHRS; CDR2 reads YFSETQ. CDR3 in amino acids: CASKLDNEQFF. The CDR3 nucleotides read TGCGCCAGCAAGCTCGACAATGAGCAGTTCTTC.

The chain employs TRBV15 and TRBJ2-5, with D possibly matching TRBD1 (6 bases). The end of the DNA aligns better with TRBJ2-7, so the J call may be wrong. Germline V gives CDR1 LNHNV, CDR2 YYDKDF (reference sequence). There are 14 residues in the CDR3. Written as DNA, the CDR3 is TGTGCCACCAGCAGAGGACAGGACTCCTACGAGCAGTACTTC. It specifies CATSRGQDSYEQYF.

The chain is built from TRBV4-2 and TRBJ2-3; 9 nucleotides align to TRBD2. From germline, CDR1 is LGHNA and CDR2 YNFKEQ. This CDR3 is 16 amino acids long. The V gene end was trimmed by 1 base and the J gene end by 6 bases; junction bases not matched to a gene: 8. In nucleotides, the CDR3 is TGTGCCAGCAGCCAAGCGGGAGCGGGAGGCCGGGATACGCAGTATTTT. It yields the protein CASSQAGAGGRDTQYF.

This rearrangement joins TRBV18 to TRBJ1-2, with 11 bases that match TRBD1. Germline CDR1 KGHSH, CDR2 LQKENI. This CDR3 has 15 residues. J gave up 4 bases and V 2 bases, and 3 bases lay outside the gene matches. The CDR3 spells CASSPMDRGPYGYTF. The CDR3 DNA reads as TGTGCCAGCTCACCAATGGACAGGGGGCCCTATGGCTACACCTTC.

The J gene is TRBJ2-2, the V gene TRBV6-5; the match to TRBD1 covers 9 bases. The germline V gene has CDR1 MNHEY and CDR2 SVGAGI. The CDR3 covers 14 residues. V dropped 6 bases and J dropped 5; count of bases not matched to a gene: 4. The DNA for the CDR3 is TGTGCCAGCAGGAGGGACAGGGCAACCGGGGAGCTGTTTTTT. Its translation: CASRRDRATGELFF.

The chain uses TRBV5-1 and TRBJ2-1, with D possibly being TRBD2 (5 bases). V shed 0 bases and J shed 7 bases, with 14 bases lying between them. Looked up from germline, CDR1 is SGHRS and CDR2 is YFSETQ. The CDR3 sequence is 15 residues long. The CDR3 sequence is CASSLAESPGNEQFF. CDR3 sequence (DNA): TGCGCCAGCAGCTTGGCGGAGTCTCCGGGGAATGAGCAGTTCTTC.

The CDR3 DNA reads as TGCAGCGTTGGGGGGGGACAGGGCCCTGGAGGCTACACCTTC. Translation gives CSVGGGQGPGGYTF. The chain recombines TRBV29-1 with TRBJ1-2; 9 bases fit TRBD1. J was trimmed by 8 bases and V by 4 bases; bases with no gene match: 11. The CDR3 loop spans 14 amino acids. Germline lookup yields CDR1 SQVTM and CDR2 ANQGSEA.

The chain employs TRBV19 and TRBJ1-1, with TRBD1 matching over 7 bases. The CDR3 loop spans 13 amino acids. Germline trimming cut 1 base from V and 7 bases from J; bases unmatched to any gene: 3. Germline V lookup: CDR1 LNHDA, CDR2 SQIVND (reference sequence). In DNA form, the CDR3 reads TGTGCCAGTAGTATAGGGCAGGGGGATGAAGCTTTCTTT. As protein: CASSIGQGDEAFF. Full variable domain (outside the CDR3, taken from reference TRBV19 and TRBJ1-1): DGGITQSPKYLFRKEGQNVTLSCEQNLNHDAMYWYRQDPGQGLRLIYYSQIVNDFQKGDIAEGYSVSREKKESFPLTVTSAQKNPTAFYLCASSIGQGDEAFFGQGTRLTVV.

This chain connects TRBV5-1 to TRBJ2-2, with a possible D match to TRBD1 (5 bases). The germline gives CDR1 SGHRS, CDR2 YFSETQ. Trimming took off 4 bases at V and 4 bases at J, with 17 bases between the two ends. CDR3 length: 16 residues. The CDR3 nucleotides are TGCGCCAGCAGCATGCGAGGACAAGCTACCACCGGGGAGCTGTTTTTT. Its protein product is CASSMRGQATTGELFF.

This chain joins TRBV5-4 and TRBJ2-5; TRBD1 matches at 7 bases. Unmatched junction bases numbered 6, after V lost 4 bases and J lost 3 bases. Germline V gene sequence: CDR1 SGHNT, CDR2 YYREEE (reference sequence). The CDR3 spans 14 residues. The CDR3 DNA reads as TGTGCCAGCAGCCTGAGGACAGGAAAAGAGACCCAGTACTTC. This sequence encodes CASSLRTGKETQYF.

The V call is TRBV2, the J call TRBJ2-1; D possibly corresponds to TRBD1 (6 bases). CDR1 SNHLY and CDR2 FYNNEI come from the germline V gene. This CDR3 comprises 10 residues. For the CDR3, the DNA is TGTTCGTCACAGGGCTTTGAGCAGTTCTTC. It is translated as CSSQGFEQFF.

This chain connects TRBV2 to TRBJ1-2; 11 bases line up with TRBD1. The V and J ends lost 10 bases and 7 bases, in that order; junction bases with no gene match: 14. CDR1 is SNHLY and CDR2 is FYNNEI in the germline V gene. The CDR3 loop spans 15 amino acids. The CDR3 is CATPGQGGLYAGYTF. The DNA of the CDR3 is TGTGCCACGCCGGGACAGGGGGGGCTATATGCTGGCTACACCTTC.

This sequence joins TRBV6-5 and TRBJ2-7, with 8 positions matching TRBD2. The CDR3 covers 15 residues. The germline V gene encodes CDR1 MNHEY and CDR2 SVGAGI. J lost 0 bases, V lost 6 bases, and 7 bases had no gene match. The CDR3 sequence: CASSSSTSGSYEQYF. In nucleotides, the CDR3 is TGTGCCAGCAGCTCCTCCACTAGCGGCTCCTACGAGCAGTACTTC.